Listed below are T cell receptor beta chains from one sample, sequenced in a study of blood T cell repertoires in COVID-19. TCRdb keeps only in-frame clones here, not all; method: immunoSEQ multiplex PCR. The sample records fewer than 95,000 clones, about 80% being singletons. Input material: peripheral blood. Source of these receptors: a human donor in a cohort sampled during active COVID-19. Both conserved end residues are part of each CDR3. Fields, in order: V gene, J gene, clone size, D gene, CDR3 length, CDR3 DNA, CDR3 protein. D genes are given only for firm matches. The size of a clone is reported for some rows only, either as once, few or many, or as a class for expanded clones.

v_gene: TRBV18
j_gene: TRBJ1-4
abundance: -
d_gene: -
len: 13
CDR3nt: TGTGCCAGCTCACCACAGGGGGGGGAAAAACTGTTTTTT
CDR3aa: CASSPQGGEKLFF

v_gene: TRBV7-2
j_gene: TRBJ2-1
abundance: -
d_gene: -
len: 18
CDR3nt: TGTGCCAGCAGCTTAGGAAGAGCGGCGGTGGGCATCTACAATGAGCAGTTCTTC
CDR3aa: CASSLGRAAVGIYNEQFF

v_gene: TRBV6-5
j_gene: TRBJ1-1
abundance: once
d_gene: -
len: 14
CDR3nt: TGTGCCAGCAGTTACAGGGGAACAAACACTGAAGCTTTCTTT
CDR3aa: CASSYRGTNTEAFF

v_gene: TRBV29-1
j_gene: TRBJ1-1
abundance: -
d_gene: TRBD1
len: 13
CDR3nt: TGCAGCGTTGAACGGGGGCAGGGGGCGGAAGCTTTCTTT
CDR3aa: CSVERGQGAEAFF

v_gene: TRBV11-3
j_gene: TRBJ2-7
abundance: -
d_gene: -
len: 13
CDR3nt: TGTGCCAGCAGCTTCGGACAATCGGGCGAGCAGTACTTC
CDR3aa: CASSFGQSGEQYF

v_gene: TRBV14
j_gene: TRBJ2-3
abundance: -
d_gene: -
len: 18
CDR3nt: TGTGCCAGCAGCCAAGTATCACTGGCGGGGGCCAACACAGATACGCAGTATTTT
CDR3aa: CASSQVSLAGANTDTQYF

v_gene: TRBV5-1
j_gene: TRBJ2-1
abundance: -
d_gene: TRBD1
len: 15
CDR3nt: TGCGCCAGCAGCCTGGGACAGGGGGCGTTAAATGAGCAGTTCTTC
CDR3aa: CASSLGQGALNEQFF

v_gene: TRBV2
j_gene: TRBJ1-5
abundance: -
d_gene: TRBD1
len: 14
CDR3nt: TGTGCCAGCAGTGTAGGAGGGGGCGTTCAGCCCCAGCATTTT
CDR3aa: CASSVGGGVQPQHF

v_gene: TRBV7-9
j_gene: TRBJ2-7
abundance: -
d_gene: -
len: 18
CDR3nt: TGTGCCAGCAGCTTACAATTCACCGGGGGGCAGGTTTCCTACGAGCAGTACTTC
CDR3aa: CASSLQFTGGQVSYEQYF

v_gene: TRBV30
j_gene: TRBJ2-7
abundance: -
d_gene: -
len: 13
CDR3nt: TGTGCCTGGAATTTTAGGGGGTCCTACGAGCAGTACTTC
CDR3aa: CAWNFRGSYEQYF

v_gene: TRBV4-1
j_gene: TRBJ2-4
abundance: -
d_gene: TRBD1
len: 18
CDR3nt: TGCGCCAGCAGCCAAGCCTGGGAACTGAAGGACAGGCCAGCGATTCAGTACTTC
CDR3aa: CASSQAWELKDRPAIQYF

v_gene: TRBV7-3
j_gene: TRBJ2-7
abundance: -
d_gene: TRBD1
len: 13
CDR3nt: TGTGCCAGCAGCTCCGACAGGGTTGGCGAGCAGTACTTC
CDR3aa: CASSSDRVGEQYF

v_gene: TRBV19
j_gene: TRBJ1-4
abundance: -
d_gene: -
len: 14
CDR3nt: TGTGCCAGTAGGATAACAGGGACTAATGAAAAACTGTTTTTT
CDR3aa: CASRITGTNEKLFF

v_gene: TRBV10-3
j_gene: TRBJ1-1
abundance: -
d_gene: TRBD1
len: 15
CDR3nt: TGTGCCATCAGGGAGGGACAGCTGCGGAGGACTGAAGCTTTCTTT
CDR3aa: CAIREGQLRRTEAFF

v_gene: TRBV28
j_gene: TRBJ1-2
abundance: -
d_gene: -
len: 17
CDR3nt: TGTGCCAGCAGTTCGGGGGGGGCCACAGAAGATGTCTATGGCTACACCTTC
CDR3aa: CASSSGGATEDVYGYTF

v_gene: TRBV6-5
j_gene: TRBJ2-1
abundance: -
d_gene: -
len: 15
CDR3nt: TGTGCCAGCAGAAGACTATACTCAACTTACAATGAGCAGTTCTTC
CDR3aa: CASRRLYSTYNEQFF

v_gene: TRBV14
j_gene: TRBJ2-7
abundance: -
d_gene: -
len: 14
CDR3nt: TGTGCCAGCAGCGGATTGCCCGGGGTCTACGAGCAGTACTTC
CDR3aa: CASSGLPGVYEQYF

v_gene: TRBV10-3
j_gene: TRBJ2-7
abundance: -
d_gene: TRBD2
len: 16
CDR3nt: TGTGCCATCAGTGACCTAGCGGGGGTGGGGTCCTACGAGCAGTACTTC
CDR3aa: CAISDLAGVGSYEQYF

v_gene: TRBV25-1
j_gene: TRBJ1-2
abundance: -
d_gene: -
len: 12
CDR3nt: TGTGCCAGCAGTGAAACAGGGTATGGCTACACCTTC
CDR3aa: CASSETGYGYTF

v_gene: TRBV30
j_gene: TRBJ2-1
abundance: once
d_gene: -
len: 12
CDR3nt: TGTGCCTGGAGTGTTGGGGGCCGGGGGCAGTTCTTC
CDR3aa: CAWSVGGRGQFF

v_gene: TRBV19
j_gene: TRBJ2-1
abundance: -
d_gene: -
len: 13
CDR3nt: TGTGCCAGTAGTATTAGAGGCTACAATGAGCAGTTCTTC
CDR3aa: CASSIRGYNEQFF

v_gene: TRBV21-1
j_gene: TRBJ1-1
abundance: once
d_gene: -
len: 15
CDR3nt: TGTGCCAGCAGCAAAGGTCAGGCTAACGACACTGAAGCTTTCTTT
CDR3aa: CASSKGQANDTEAFF

v_gene: TRBV3-1/TRBV3-2
j_gene: TRBJ1-2
abundance: once
d_gene: TRBD1
len: 16
CDR3nt: TGTGCCAGCAGACCACCCTCGACAGGGGGATCCTATGGCTACACCTTC
CDR3aa: CASRPPSTGGSYGYTF

v_gene: TRBV28
j_gene: TRBJ2-5
abundance: -
d_gene: -
len: 16
CDR3nt: TGTGCCAGCAGTTTGGACGCGGGGGCCGGGGGGGAGACCCAGTACTTC
CDR3aa: CASSLDAGAGGETQYF

v_gene: TRBV24-1
j_gene: TRBJ1-2
abundance: -
d_gene: -
len: 15
CDR3nt: TGTGCCACCAGTGACTCCCGACTGTCTAACTATGGCTACACCTTC
CDR3aa: CATSDSRLSNYGYTF

v_gene: TRBV18
j_gene: TRBJ1-1
abundance: -
d_gene: -
len: 15
CDR3nt: TGTGCCAGCTCACCACTACGGGGAAGTAACACTGAAGCTTTCTTT
CDR3aa: CASSPLRGSNTEAFF

v_gene: TRBV7-9
j_gene: TRBJ1-2
abundance: -
d_gene: TRBD1
len: 15
CDR3nt: TGTGCCAGCAGCTTAGCGACAGGGTCTCACTTTGGCTACACCTTC
CDR3aa: CASSLATGSHFGYTF

v_gene: TRBV27
j_gene: TRBJ2-2
abundance: -
d_gene: TRBD1
len: 17
CDR3nt: TGTGCCAGCAGTTTGTTTTTGGGGACAGGGAACACCGGGGAGCTGTTTTTT
CDR3aa: CASSLFLGTGNTGELFF

v_gene: TRBV5-1
j_gene: TRBJ1-1
abundance: once
d_gene: TRBD1
len: 17
CDR3nt: TGCGCCAGCAGCTCAAAGAAGACAGGGGCGATGAACACTGAAGCTTTCTTT
CDR3aa: CASSSKKTGAMNTEAFF

v_gene: TRBV30
j_gene: TRBJ1-1
abundance: -
d_gene: TRBD1
len: 15
CDR3nt: TGTGCCTGGAGTGGGGCAGGGGGTGTGAACACTGAAGCTTTCTTT
CDR3aa: CAWSGAGGVNTEAFF

v_gene: TRBV9
j_gene: TRBJ2-2
abundance: -
d_gene: -
len: 13
CDR3nt: TGTGCCAGCAGCGGGGGAGGCTCCGGGGAGCTGTTTTTT
CDR3aa: CASSGGGSGELFF

v_gene: TRBV7-3
j_gene: TRBJ1-2
abundance: -
d_gene: -
len: 18
CDR3nt: TGTGCCAGCAGCTCGAATGGGGGGTATCAGACACCCGGAGAGGGCTACACCTTC
CDR3aa: CASSSNGGYQTPGEGYTF

v_gene: TRBV9
j_gene: TRBJ2-3
abundance: -
d_gene: TRBD2
len: 17
CDR3nt: TGTGCCAGCAGCGTAGCTACTAGCGGGGGGGCAGGGGATACGCAGTATTTT
CDR3aa: CASSVATSGGAGDTQYF

v_gene: TRBV7-2
j_gene: TRBJ1-3
abundance: -
d_gene: -
len: 14
CDR3nt: TGTGCCAGCAGCCAAGACAGCTCTGGAAACACCATATATTTT
CDR3aa: CASSQDSSGNTIYF

v_gene: TRBV11-2
j_gene: TRBJ2-2
abundance: few
d_gene: -
len: 16
CDR3nt: TGTGCCAGCAGCTTAGTTGCTAGCCCGAACACCGGGGAGCTGTTTTTT
CDR3aa: CASSLVASPNTGELFF

v_gene: TRBV19
j_gene: TRBJ1-6
abundance: few
d_gene: TRBD1
len: 13
CDR3nt: TGTGCCTCCAGGGGGGCATATAATTCACCCCTCCACTTT
CDR3aa: CASRGAYNSPLHF

v_gene: TRBV5-4
j_gene: TRBJ1-4
abundance: few
d_gene: TRBD1
len: 13
CDR3nt: TGTGCCAGCAGTACAGGGGCTAATGAAAAACTGTTTTTT
CDR3aa: CASSTGANEKLFF

v_gene: TRBV10-3
j_gene: TRBJ2-1
abundance: few
d_gene: TRBD2
len: 16
CDR3nt: TGTGCCATCAGTGTAGAGGCGGTAGCGGGCTACAATGAGCAGTTCTTC
CDR3aa: CAISVEAVAGYNEQFF

v_gene: TRBV5-1
j_gene: TRBJ2-1
abundance: -
d_gene: TRBD1
len: 15
CDR3nt: TGCGCCAGCAGCTTGGACACAGGGGGCTGGCCTGAGCAGTTCTTC
CDR3aa: CASSLDTGGWPEQFF